A single sample gave rise to the 14 T cell receptor beta chains below, sequenced in a study of blood T cells in healthy people across ages. The authors ran a second PCR of about 7 to 11 cycles using a sample-barcoded 5' primer and a J-beta primer mix. TCRdb called the 5' RACE reads again in MiXCR, with one record for every CDR3 protein. The table includes 750,000 to 950,000 distinct CDR3 sequences, around half detected once. The sequenced sample consisted of blood. The receptor set was obtained from a man older than 75 in good health.

In this sample, this clonotype turned up a few times. V is TRBV29-1 and J is TRBJ2-1; the match to TRBD2 covers 8 bases. The V gene end was trimmed by 7 bases and the J gene end by 7 bases; junction bases not matched to a gene: 12. CDR1 and CDR2 (germline): SQVTM, ANQGSEA. CDR3 length: 14 residues. CDR3 coding DNA: TGCAGCGCACAACATGGGATAGCGGGAAATGAGCAGTTCTTC. Translating gives CSAQHGIAGNEQFF.

In this sample, this clonotype turned up many times. This may come from a read error, since a much larger clone is one base off. The rearrangement joins TRBV6-5 to TRBJ2-7; D gene ambiguous. V was cut by 2 bases and J by 4 bases, with 12 bases left in between. The V gene's germline CDR1 is MNHEY and CDR2 SVGAGI. The CDR3 consists of 14 residues. The CDR3, as DNA: TGTGCCAGCAGTTACGCTGGTGGGTCTTACGAGCAGTACTTC. This gives the protein CASSYAGGSYEQYF.

The rearrangement joins TRBV20-1 to TRBJ1-1; TRBD1 is a possible D gene (5 bases). The CDR3 has 14 residues. Trimming left V 3 bases short and J 4 bases short, with 15 bases between. Germline CDR1 is DFQATT and CDR2 is SNEGSKA (reference sequence). CDR3 in amino acids: CSASGDGEGTEAFF. The CDR3 nucleotides are TGCAGTGCTAGTGGGGACGGGGAGGGCACTGAAGCTTTCTTT.

The chain links TRBV18 to TRBJ2-7; D not certain. Trimming left V 2 bases short and J 4 bases short, with 9 bases between. The CDR3 covers 13 residues. Germline CDR1 and CDR2: KGHSH and LQKENI. CDR3 residues: CASSPVKEYEQYF. The CDR3 DNA is TGTGCCAGCTCACCAGTGAAGGAGTACGAGCAGTACTTC.

In this sample, this clonotype turned up a few times. This chain connects TRBV2 to TRBJ1-4; no clear D. Germline CDR1 and CDR2: SNHLY and FYNNEI. This CDR3 spans 14 amino acids. Deletions cut 1 base from V and 3 bases from J, with 6 bases between. The CDR3 DNA is TGTGCCAGCAGTGAAGACTCGGCTAATGAAAAACTGTTTTTT. This codes for CASSEDSANEKLFF.

The genes are TRBV11-1 and TRBJ2-2; 10 nucleotides agree with TRBD1. The CDR3 is made up of 16 amino acids. Per germline, CDR1 SGHAT and CDR2 FQDESV (reference sequence). The trim removed 5 bases at V and 0 bases at J, leaving 3 bases unmatched. The CDR3 sequence: CASSIGQGANTGELFF. The DNA of the CDR3 is TGTGCCAGCAGCATCGGACAGGGGGCGAACACCGGGGAGCTGTTTTTT.

The J gene is TRBJ2-7, the V gene TRBV3-1; D unclear. Looked up from germline, CDR1 is LGHDT and CDR2 is YNNKEL (reference sequence). Trimming took off 3 bases at V and 0 bases at J, with 3 bases between the two ends. The CDR3 is 12 residues long. CDR3 nucleotides: TGTGCCAGCAGCCACCGCTCCTACGAGCAGTACTTC. It yields the protein CASSHRSYEQYF.

The chain is built from TRBV7-2 and TRBJ1-6, with D possibly TRBD1 on 6 matching bases. The V gene's germline CDR1 is SGHTA and CDR2 FQGNSA. The V end lost 8 bases, the J end lost 7 bases, and 30 bases lay between the germline ends. CDR3 length: 19 residues. CDR3 protein: CASAGDLGGPRPENSPLHF. As DNA, the CDR3 is TGTGCCAGCGCGGGGGATCTGGGGGGCCCGAGGCCCGAAAATTCACCCCTCCACTTT.

This clonotype occurred a few times. The chain recombines TRBV24-1 with TRBJ1-2; D remains ambiguous. The CDR3 is made up of 13 amino acids. Trimming cost V 3 bases and J 4 bases, with 8 bases left between them. Germline V gene sequence: CDR1 KGHDR, CDR2 SFDVKD. DNA for the CDR3: TGTGCCACCAGTGATCCTGGACTCTATGGCTACACCTTC. This sequence encodes CATSDPGLYGYTF.

The chain uses TRBV7-3 and TRBJ2-7; no reliable D call. The germline CDR1 and CDR2 sequences are SGHTA and FQGTGA. Trimming removed 3 bases from V and 7 bases from J, with 10 bases in between. This CDR3 is built from 12 residues. The DNA of the CDR3 is TGTGCCAGCAGCTTGGACGTAAATGAGCAGTACTTC. Residues: CASSLDVNEQYF.

J is TRBJ2-1 and V is TRBV20-1; 9 bases match TRBD1. Germline V gene sequence: CDR1 DFQATT, CDR2 SNEGSKA (reference sequence). This CDR3 has 15 amino acids. Unmatched junction bases numbered 7, after V lost 4 bases and J lost 3 bases. The CDR3 DNA sequence: TGCAGTGCTATTCCCGGACAGGGGTACTACAATGAGCAGTTCTTC. Translated, it gives CSAIPGQGYYNEQFF.

This rearrangement joins TRBV5-1 to TRBJ2-7; possibly TRBD1 or TRBD2 for D (5 bases each). V gave up 5 bases and J gave up 3 bases, with 15 bases separating them. Germline V gene data show CDR1 as SGHRS and CDR2 as YFSETQ. The CDR3 totals 14 residues. DNA for the CDR3: TGCGCCAGCAGACGGGACCGGGCGAACTACGAGCAGTACTTC. As protein: CASRRDRANYEQYF.

This clonotype was picked up one time. This chain uses TRBV2 with TRBJ1-1; perhaps TRBD1 as D (5 bases). The germline gives CDR1 SNHLY, CDR2 FYNNEI. This CDR3 is 11 amino acids long. CDR3 in amino acids: CATLGDTEAFF. As DNA, the CDR3 is TGTGCTACTTTGGGGGACACTGAAGCTTTCTTT.

The CDR3 nucleotides are TGTGCCAGCAGCCAAGAGACAGGGGGCCGGGGCTACACCTTC. Encoded protein: CASSQETGGRGYTF. The rearrangement uses TRBV3-1 and TRBJ1-2; 10 bases agree with TRBD1. CDR1 is LGHDT and CDR2 is YNNKEL in the germline V gene (reference sequence). There are 14 residues in the CDR3. Losses at the gene ends were 0 bases for V and 8 bases for J; bases not matched to a gene: 3.